The entry below gives a single T cell receptor beta chain sequence along with its context. This entry is derived from a study of blood T cell repertoires in COVID-19. Assay: immunoSEQ multiplex PCR; the TCRdb copy retains only in-frame clones and omits some. This sample has around 250,000 clones, with almost 90% found just once. Patients at the Seattle site were enrolled during active infection and followed longitudinally. The CDR3 covers 15 residues. Deletions cut 3 bases from V and 7 bases from J, with 18 bases between. The germline CDR1 and CDR2 sequences are SNHLY and FYNNEI. The source material was peripheral blood. The clonotype was recovered from a woman aged 60-75 years with COVID-19, enrolled during active disease. The chain is built from TRBV2 and TRBJ1-2; perhaps TRBD1 as D (5 bases). The CDR3: CASSESGVGASGYTF. The CDR3, as DNA: TGTGCCAGCAGTGAGAGTGGGGTTGGGGCTTCTGGCTACACCTTC.